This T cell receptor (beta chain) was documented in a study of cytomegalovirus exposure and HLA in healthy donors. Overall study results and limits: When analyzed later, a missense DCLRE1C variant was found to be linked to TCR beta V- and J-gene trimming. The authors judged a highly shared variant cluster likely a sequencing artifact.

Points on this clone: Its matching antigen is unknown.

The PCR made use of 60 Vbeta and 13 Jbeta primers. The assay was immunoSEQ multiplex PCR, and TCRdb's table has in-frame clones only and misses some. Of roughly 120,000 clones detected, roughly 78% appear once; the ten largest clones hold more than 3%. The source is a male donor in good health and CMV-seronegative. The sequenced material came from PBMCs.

CDR3 region: CASSLEIQGGNNEQFF. Here the CDR3 DNA reads TGTGCCAGCAGCTTAGAGATACAGGGGGGCAACAATGAGCAGTTCTTC. V usage is TRBV7-6 and J usage is TRBJ2-1; 8 nucleotides agree with TRBD1. This CDR3 is 16 amino acids long. Germline CDR1 is SGHVS and CDR2 is FNYEAQ. Losses at the gene ends were 1 base for V and 5 bases for J; bases not matched to a gene: 7.